This is a list of T cell receptor beta chains from one sample in a study of spatial heterogeneity in lung cancer. In TCRdb, the 5' RACE reads were re-called with MiXCR into one record per CDR3 protein. The top ten clones hold roughly 6.7% of a sample with 70,000 to 90,000 distinct CDR3 sequences, more than 10% of them seen once. The input for sequencing was PBMCs, taken at surgery. The receptors originated from a male donor with early-stage non-small cell lung cancer. Each CDR3 is given with its conserved first and last residue. A D gene is named only where the DNA matches it firmly. Expanded clones get a size class; other rows say once, few or many, or leave the size out.

TRBV20-1	few	TRBJ1-4	TRBD1	CSAKAAGGEGEKLFF	TGCAGTGCTAAAGCCGCAGGGGGAGAAGGTGAAAAACTGTTTTTT
TRBV5-1	NA	TRBJ1-6	NA	CASSLKRSQGDNSPLHF	TGCGCCAGCAGCTTGAAAAGGTCGCAGGGTGATAATTCACCCCTCCACTTT
TRBV15	NA	TRBJ2-2	TRBD1	CATSRDMAQGQGAWNTGELFF	TGTGCCACCAGCAGAGATATGGCCCAAGGACAGGGGGCCTGGAACACCGGGGAGCTGTTTTTT
TRBV11-2	few	TRBJ2-3	NA	CASSLFDSNLITDTQYF	TGTGCCAGCAGCTTATTCGACAGTAATTTGATCACAGATACGCAGTATTTT
TRBV29-1	NA	TRBJ1-2	NA	CSVRGEGYTF	TGCAGCGTTCGAGGGGAAGGCTACACCTTC
TRBV28	NA	TRBJ2-3	TRBD1	CASSLFRGSTDTQYF	TGTGCCAGCAGTTTATTCAGGGGGAGCACAGATACGCAGTATTTT
TRBV4-1	few	TRBJ1-1	TRBD1	CASSHNDRDNTEAFF	TGCGCCAGCAGCCACAATGACAGGGATAACACTGAAGCTTTCTTT
TRBV5-1	NA	TRBJ1-4	NA	CASSRGAADEKLFF	TGCGCCAGCAGCCGCGGGGCAGCTGATGAAAAACTGTTTTTT
TRBV5-6	few	TRBJ2-1	TRBD2	CASSQISGGANLNEQFF	TGTGCCAGCAGCCAGATTAGCGGGGGAGCCAACTTGAATGAGCAGTTCTTC
TRBV4-2	NA	TRBJ1-1	NA	CASSQDWDMDTEAFF	TGTGCCAGCAGCCAAGATTGGGATATGGACACTGAAGCTTTCTTT
TRBV7-3	few	TRBJ1-1	NA	CASSLYEWGSEAFF	TGTGCCAGCAGCTTATATGAATGGGGTTCTGAAGCTTTCTTT
TRBV10-3	NA	TRBJ1-1	NA	CAISEYRASNTEAFF	TGTGCCATCAGTGAGTATAGGGCCAGCAACACTGAAGCTTTCTTT
TRBV6-5	few	TRBJ2-7	TRBD1	CASSYEDRTYEQYF	TGTGCCAGCAGTTACGAGGACAGGACCTACGAGCAGTACTTC
TRBV7-2	few	TRBJ2-7	TRBD1	CASSPGTGGREQYF	TGTGCCAGCAGCCCCGGGACAGGGGGCAGAGAGCAGTACTTC
TRBV6-1	NA	TRBJ2-2	TRBD1	CASSERGQGTGELFF	TGTGCCAGCAGTGAAAGGGGACAGGGGACCGGGGAGCTGTTTTTT
TRBV20-1	few	TRBJ1-6	NA	CSARWGDTLDSPLHF	TGCAGTGCTAGATGGGGGGACACCCTCGATTCACCCCTCCACTTT
TRBV11-3	few	TRBJ2-5	NA	CASSLVLETQYF	TGTGCCAGCAGCTTAGTTTTAGAGACCCAGTACTTC
TRBV4-2	once	TRBJ2-7	TRBD2	CASSQAGGRRDSYEQYF	TGTGCCAGCAGCCAAGCCGGCGGGAGGCGAGACTCTTACGAGCAGTACTTC
TRBV12-5	few	TRBJ1-1	NA	CASGLGEGGTEAFF	TGTGCTAGTGGTTTAGGGGAAGGGGGCACTGAAGCTTTCTTT
TRBV3-1	many	TRBJ1-1	NA	CASSQRGGITEAFF	TGTGCCAGCAGCCAACGAGGGGGAATTACTGAAGCTTTCTTT
TRBV12-3/TRBV12-4	NA	TRBJ1-2	TRBD1	CASSLTGGYYGYTF	TGTGCCAGCAGTTTGACAGGGGGCTACTATGGCTACACCTTC
TRBV27	few	TRBJ1-6	NA	CASRLRDGHRSPLHF	TGTGCCAGCAGACTACGGGACGGTCACCGCTCACCCCTCCACTTT
TRBV7-6	NA	TRBJ1-1	NA	CASSLVSGLSEAFF	TGTGCCAGCAGCTTAGTTTCAGGTCTTTCTGAAGCTTTCTTT
TRBV28	NA	TRBJ1-2	TRBD1	CATRNSRDSYGYTF	TGTGCCACTCGAAACTCAAGGGACAGCTATGGCTACACCTTC
TRBV5-5	many	TRBJ2-3	TRBD1	CASSLTGGSDTQYF	TGTGCCAGCAGCTTGACAGGGGGCTCAGATACGCAGTATTTT
TRBV7-9	many	TRBJ2-3	NA	CASSLELYTQYF	TGTGCCAGCAGCTTAGAACTATATACGCAGTATTTT
TRBV20-1	few	TRBJ2-7	TRBD2	CSARASGSNEQYF	TGCAGTGCTAGAGCCAGCGGGAGTAACGAGCAGTACTTC
TRBV6-5	NA	TRBJ1-5	TRBD1	CASSWRQGKQPQHF	TGTGCCAGCAGTTGGCGACAGGGAAAACAGCCCCAGCATTTT
TRBV24-1	few	TRBJ1-4	NA	CATSDSSPEANEKLFF	TGTGCCACCAGTGATTCATCCCCGGAAGCTAATGAAAAACTGTTTTTT
TRBV5-1	many	TRBJ1-1	NA	CASSSLGQRETEAFF	TGCGCCAGCAGCTCCCTTGGACAGCGGGAAACTGAAGCTTTCTTT
TRBV12-3/TRBV12-4	many	TRBJ1-1	NA	CASSPRRSNTEAFF	TGTGCCAGCAGCCCTAGACGGTCGAACACTGAAGCTTTCTTT
TRBV18	NA	TRBJ2-1	TRBD1	CASLLGQGGSNEQFF	TGTGCCAGCCTCCTAGGACAGGGAGGAAGCAATGAGCAGTTCTTC
TRBV6-2/TRBV6-3	NA	TRBJ2-7	TRBD2	CATASGSLRLYF	TGTGCCACCGCTAGCGGGAGCCTTCGCTTGTACTTC
TRBV2	NA	TRBJ2-4	NA	CASSIGHPLAKNIQYF	TGTGCCAGCAGTATCGGACATCCTCTAGCCAAAAACATTCAGTACTTC
TRBV2	medium-sized	TRBJ2-7	NA	CASGISYEQYF	TGTGCCAGCGGGATCTCCTACGAGCAGTACTTC
TRBV12-3/TRBV12-4	NA	TRBJ2-1	NA	CASESRQGYEQFF	TGTGCCAGCGAATCGAGGCAGGGATATGAGCAGTTCTTC
TRBV7-2	NA	TRBJ2-7	NA	CASSLGLTSSYEQYF	TGTGCCAGCAGCTTAGGACTCACAAGCTCCTACGAGCAGTACTTC
TRBV24-1	NA	TRBJ1-2	TRBD1	CATSSGTGGSYGYTF	TGTGCCACCAGTTCCGGGACAGGGGGGAGCTATGGCTACACCTTC
TRBV7-6	NA	TRBJ2-5	TRBD2	CASSLFSGSQETQYF	TGTGCCAGCAGCTTATTTAGCGGGAGCCAAGAGACCCAGTACTTC
TRBV24-1	NA	TRBJ2-5	NA	CATSDPQETQYF	TGTGCCACCAGTGATCCACAGGAGACCCAGTACTTC
TRBV13	NA	TRBJ1-5	NA	CASSLGHRRGGNQPQHF	TGTGCCAGCAGCTTAGGCCATCGCAGGGGAGGCAATCAGCCCCAGCATTTT